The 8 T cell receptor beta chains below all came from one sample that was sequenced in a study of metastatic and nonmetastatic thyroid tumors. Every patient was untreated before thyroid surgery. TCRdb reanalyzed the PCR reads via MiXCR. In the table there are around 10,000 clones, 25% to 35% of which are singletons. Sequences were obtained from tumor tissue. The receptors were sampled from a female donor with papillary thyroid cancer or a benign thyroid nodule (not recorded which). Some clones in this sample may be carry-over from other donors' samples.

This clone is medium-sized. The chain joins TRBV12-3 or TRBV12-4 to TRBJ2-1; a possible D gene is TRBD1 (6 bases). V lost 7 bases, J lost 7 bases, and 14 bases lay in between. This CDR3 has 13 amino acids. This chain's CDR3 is CASTPGTPNEQFF. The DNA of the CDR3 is TGTGCCAGCACCCCGGGGACACCTAATGAGCAGTTCTTC.

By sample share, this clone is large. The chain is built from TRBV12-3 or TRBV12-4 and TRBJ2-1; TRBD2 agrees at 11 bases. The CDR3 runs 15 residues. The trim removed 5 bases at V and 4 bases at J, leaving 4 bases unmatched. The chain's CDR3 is CASSHTSGSYNEQFF. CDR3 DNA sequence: TGTGCCAGCAGTCACACTAGCGGGAGTTACAATGAGCAGTTCTTC.

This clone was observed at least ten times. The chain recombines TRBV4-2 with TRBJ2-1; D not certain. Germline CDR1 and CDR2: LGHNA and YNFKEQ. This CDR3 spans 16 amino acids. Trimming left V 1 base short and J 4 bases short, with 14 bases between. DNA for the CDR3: TGTGCCAGCAGCCAAGCGCCAGCAGAGTCTTACAATGAGCAGTTCTTC. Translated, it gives CASSQAPAESYNEQFF.

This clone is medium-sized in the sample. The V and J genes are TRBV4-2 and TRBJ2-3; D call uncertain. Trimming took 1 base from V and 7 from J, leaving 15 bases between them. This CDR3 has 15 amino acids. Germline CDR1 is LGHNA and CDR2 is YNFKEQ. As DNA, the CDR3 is TGTGCCAGCAGCCAAGCTGGGCTAGACCTATATACGCAGTATTTT. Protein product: CASSQAGLDLYTQYF.

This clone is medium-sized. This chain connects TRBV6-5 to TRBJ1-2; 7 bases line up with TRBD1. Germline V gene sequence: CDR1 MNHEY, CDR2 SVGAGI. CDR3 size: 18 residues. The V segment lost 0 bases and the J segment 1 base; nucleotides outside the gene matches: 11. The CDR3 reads CASSYSFDRALVNYGYTF. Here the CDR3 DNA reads TGTGCCAGCAGTTACTCTTTCGACAGGGCCCTAGTTAACTATGGCTACACCTTC.

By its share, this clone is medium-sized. CDR3 sequence reads: CASSSTRLAGIYEQYF. The CDR3 coding sequence is TGTGCCAGCAGTTCCACTAGACTAGCGGGGATCTACGAGCAGTACTTC. The V call is TRBV7-9, the J call TRBJ2-7; 11 bases are a match to TRBD2. The CDR3 contains 16 residues. J was trimmed by 3 bases and V by 6 bases; bases with no gene match: 10. Germline CDR1 reads SEHNR; CDR2 reads FQNEAQ (reference sequence).

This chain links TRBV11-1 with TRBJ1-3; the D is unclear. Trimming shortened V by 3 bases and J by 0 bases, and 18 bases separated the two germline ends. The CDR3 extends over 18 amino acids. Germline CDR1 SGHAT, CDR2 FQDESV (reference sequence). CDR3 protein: CASSFRPGDALSGNTIYF. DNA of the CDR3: TGTGCCAGCAGCTTTCGCCCGGGTGACGCGCTCTCTGGAAACACCATATATTTT.

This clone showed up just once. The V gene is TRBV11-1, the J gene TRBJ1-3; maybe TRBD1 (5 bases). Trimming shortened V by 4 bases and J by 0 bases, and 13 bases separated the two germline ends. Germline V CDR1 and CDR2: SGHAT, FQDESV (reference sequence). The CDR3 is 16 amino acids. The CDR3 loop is CASSSARTNSGNTIYF. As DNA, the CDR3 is TGTGCCAGCAGCTCCGCCAGGACAAACTCTGGAAACACCATATATTTT.